A single sample gave rise to the 5 T cell receptor beta chains below, sequenced in a study of T cell repertoires in cytomegalovirus infection. TCRdb redid the calling of the reads with MiXCR, one entry per CDR3 protein. The data contain roughly 300,000 distinct CDR3 sequences, more than 9% of them singletons. The sample taken for sequencing was PBMCs. The source of these receptors is a human donor in good health (CMV status not recorded). Some clones in this sample may be carry-over from other donors' samples.

This clonotype appeared many times. The chain links TRBV7-2 to TRBJ2-5; TRBD1 is a possible D gene (7 bases). Trimming removed 3 bases from V and 2 bases from J, with 10 bases in between. Germline assignment: CDR1 SGHTA and CDR2 FQGNSA. This CDR3 spans 14 amino acids. The CDR3 DNA reads as TGTGCCAGCAGCTTCCAGGGGGGTCAAGAGACCCAGTACTTC. It yields the protein CASSFQGGQETQYF.

CDR3 in DNA: TGTGCCAGTAGTACTCCACGGGACAGCTCTGGGGCCAACGTCCTGACTTTC. Amino acid sequence: CASSTPRDSSGANVLTF. This chain joins TRBV19 and TRBJ2-6; TRBD1 agrees at 7 bases. CDR1 and CDR2 (germline): LNHDA, SQIVND (reference sequence). V gave up 4 bases and J gave up 0 bases; unmatched junction bases: 6. CDR3 length: 17 amino acids.

This clonotype was counted at least ten times. The chain recombines TRBV12-3 or TRBV12-4 with TRBJ1-5, with D possibly matching TRBD1 (5 bases). The CDR3 consists of 15 residues. Trimming left V 7 bases short and J 4 bases short, with 17 bases between. The CDR3 is CASTPGRGGNQPQHF. Here the CDR3 DNA reads TGTGCCAGCACCCCGGGACGGGGAGGGAATCAGCCCCAGCATTTT.

The sample holds many counts of this clonotype. This rearrangement joins TRBV7-3 to TRBJ2-2, with D hard to call. Germline V gene lookup returns CDR1 SGHTA and CDR2 FQGTGA. This CDR3 is 13 amino acids long. V lost 6 bases, J lost 5 bases, and 10 bases lay in between. This CDR3 reads CASSSAPTGELFF. The CDR3 DNA is TGTGCCAGCAGTAGTGCCCCAACCGGGGAGCTGTTTTTT.

Only a few counts were recorded for this clonotype. The genes are TRBV7-2 and TRBJ2-5, with TRBD1 identical over 9 bases. J lost 4 bases, V lost 1 base, and 7 bases had no gene match. Per germline, CDR1 SGHTA and CDR2 FQGNSA. The CDR3 totals 16 residues. CDR3 protein: CASSLVTGTGTETQYF. The CDR3 region has the DNA TGTGCCAGCAGCTTAGTAACCGGGACAGGGACAGAGACCCAGTACTTC.